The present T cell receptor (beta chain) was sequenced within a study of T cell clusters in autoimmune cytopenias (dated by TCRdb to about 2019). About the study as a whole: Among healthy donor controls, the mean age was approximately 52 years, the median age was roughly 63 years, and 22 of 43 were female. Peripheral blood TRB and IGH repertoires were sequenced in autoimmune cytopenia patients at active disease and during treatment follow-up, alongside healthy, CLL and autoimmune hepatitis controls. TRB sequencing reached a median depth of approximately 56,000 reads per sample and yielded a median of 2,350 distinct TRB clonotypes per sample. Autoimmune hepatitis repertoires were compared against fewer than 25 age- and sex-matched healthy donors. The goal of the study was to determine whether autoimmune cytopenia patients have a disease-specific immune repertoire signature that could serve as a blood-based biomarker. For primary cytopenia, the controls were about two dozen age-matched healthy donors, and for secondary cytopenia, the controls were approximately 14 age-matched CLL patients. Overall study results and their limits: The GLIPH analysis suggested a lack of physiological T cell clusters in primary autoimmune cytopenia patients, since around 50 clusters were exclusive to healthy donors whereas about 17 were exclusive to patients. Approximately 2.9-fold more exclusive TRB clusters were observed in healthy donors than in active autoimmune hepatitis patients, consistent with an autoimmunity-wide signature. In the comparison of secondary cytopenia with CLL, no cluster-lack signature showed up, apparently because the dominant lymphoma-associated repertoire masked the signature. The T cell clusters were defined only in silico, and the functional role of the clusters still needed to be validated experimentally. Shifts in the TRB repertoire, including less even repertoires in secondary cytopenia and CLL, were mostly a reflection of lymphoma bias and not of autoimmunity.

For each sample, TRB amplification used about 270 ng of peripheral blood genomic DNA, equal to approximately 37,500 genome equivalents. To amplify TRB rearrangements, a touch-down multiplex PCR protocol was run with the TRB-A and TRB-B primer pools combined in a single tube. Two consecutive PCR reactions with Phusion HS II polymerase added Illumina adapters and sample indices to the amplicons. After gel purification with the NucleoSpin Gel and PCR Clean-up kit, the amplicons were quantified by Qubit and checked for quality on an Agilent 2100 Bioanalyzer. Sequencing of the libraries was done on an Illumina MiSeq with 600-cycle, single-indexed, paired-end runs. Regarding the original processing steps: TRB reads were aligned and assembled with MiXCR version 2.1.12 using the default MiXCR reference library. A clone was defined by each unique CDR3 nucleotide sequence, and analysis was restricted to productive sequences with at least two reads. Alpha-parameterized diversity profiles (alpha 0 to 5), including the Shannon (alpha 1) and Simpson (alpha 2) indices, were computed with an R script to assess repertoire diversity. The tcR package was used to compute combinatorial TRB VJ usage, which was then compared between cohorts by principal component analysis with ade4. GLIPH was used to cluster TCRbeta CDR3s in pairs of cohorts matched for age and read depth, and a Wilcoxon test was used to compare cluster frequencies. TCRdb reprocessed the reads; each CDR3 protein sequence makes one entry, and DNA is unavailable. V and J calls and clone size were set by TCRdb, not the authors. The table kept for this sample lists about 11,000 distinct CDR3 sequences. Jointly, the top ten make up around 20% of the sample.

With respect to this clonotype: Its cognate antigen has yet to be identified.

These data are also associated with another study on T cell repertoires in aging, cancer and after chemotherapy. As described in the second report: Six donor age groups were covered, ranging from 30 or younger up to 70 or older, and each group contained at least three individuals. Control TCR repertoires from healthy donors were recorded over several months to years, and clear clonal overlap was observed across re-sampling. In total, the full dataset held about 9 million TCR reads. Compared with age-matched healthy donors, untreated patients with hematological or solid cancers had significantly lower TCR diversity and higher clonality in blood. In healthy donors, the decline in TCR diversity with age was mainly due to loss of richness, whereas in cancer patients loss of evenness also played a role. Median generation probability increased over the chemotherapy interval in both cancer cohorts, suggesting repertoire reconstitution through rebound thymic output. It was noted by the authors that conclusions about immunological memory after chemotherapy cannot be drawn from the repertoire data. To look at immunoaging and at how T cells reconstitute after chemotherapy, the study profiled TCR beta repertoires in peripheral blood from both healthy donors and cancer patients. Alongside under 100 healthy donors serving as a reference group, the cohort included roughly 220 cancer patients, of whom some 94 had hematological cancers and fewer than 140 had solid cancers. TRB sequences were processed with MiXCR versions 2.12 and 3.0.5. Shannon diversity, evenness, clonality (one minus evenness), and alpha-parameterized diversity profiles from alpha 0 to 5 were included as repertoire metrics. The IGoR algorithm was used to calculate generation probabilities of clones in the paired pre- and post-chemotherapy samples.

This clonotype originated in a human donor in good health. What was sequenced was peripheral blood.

The CDR3 sequence is CATSRASGSTDTQYF. Recombination joined TRBV15 with TRBJ2-3. The germline V gene (reference sequence) supplies CDR1 LNHNV and CDR2 YYDKDF. The CDR3 sequence holds 15 residues, the cysteine and phenylalanine included. No DNA sequence is on record.